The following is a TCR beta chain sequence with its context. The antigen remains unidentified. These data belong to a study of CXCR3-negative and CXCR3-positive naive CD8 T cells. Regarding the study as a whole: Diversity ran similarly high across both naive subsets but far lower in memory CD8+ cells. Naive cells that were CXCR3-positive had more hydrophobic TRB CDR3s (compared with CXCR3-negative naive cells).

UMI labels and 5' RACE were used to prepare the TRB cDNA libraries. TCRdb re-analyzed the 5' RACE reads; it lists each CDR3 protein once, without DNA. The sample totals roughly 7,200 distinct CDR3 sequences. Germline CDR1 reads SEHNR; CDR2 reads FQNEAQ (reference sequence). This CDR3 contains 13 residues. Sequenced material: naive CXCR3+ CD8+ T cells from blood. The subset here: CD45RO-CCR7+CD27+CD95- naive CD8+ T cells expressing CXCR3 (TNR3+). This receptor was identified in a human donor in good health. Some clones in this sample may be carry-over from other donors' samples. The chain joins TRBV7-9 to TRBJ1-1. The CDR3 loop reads CASSLYGNTEAFF.